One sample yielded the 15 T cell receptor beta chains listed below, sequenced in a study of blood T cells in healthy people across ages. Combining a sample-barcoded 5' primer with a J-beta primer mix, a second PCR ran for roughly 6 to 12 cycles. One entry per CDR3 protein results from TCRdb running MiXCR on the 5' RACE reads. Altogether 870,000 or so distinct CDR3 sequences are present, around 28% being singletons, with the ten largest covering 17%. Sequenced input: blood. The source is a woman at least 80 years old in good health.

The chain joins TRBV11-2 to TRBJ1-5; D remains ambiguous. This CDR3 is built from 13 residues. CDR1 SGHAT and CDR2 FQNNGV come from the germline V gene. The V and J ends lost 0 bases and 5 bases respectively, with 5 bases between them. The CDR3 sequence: CASSLDHHQPQHF. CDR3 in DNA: TGTGCCAGCAGCTTAGATCACCATCAGCCCCAGCATTTT. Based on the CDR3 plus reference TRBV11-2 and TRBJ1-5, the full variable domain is EAGVAQSPRYKIIEKRQSVAFWCNPISGHATLYWYQQILGQGPKLLIQFQNNGVVDDSQLPKDRFSAERLKGVDSTLKIQPAKLEDSAVYLCASSLDHHQPQHFGDGTRLSIL.

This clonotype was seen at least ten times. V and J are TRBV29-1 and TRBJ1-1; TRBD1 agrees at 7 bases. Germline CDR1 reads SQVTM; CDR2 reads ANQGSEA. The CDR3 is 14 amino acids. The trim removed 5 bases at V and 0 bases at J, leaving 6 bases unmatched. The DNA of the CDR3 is TGCAGCGTTTCACGGGGACAGCTGAACACTGAAGCTTTCTTT. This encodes CSVSRGQLNTEAFF. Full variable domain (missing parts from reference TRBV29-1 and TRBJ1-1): SAVISQKPSRDICQRGTSLTIQCQVDSQVTMMFWYRQQPGQSLTLIATANQGSEATYESGFVIDKFPISRPNLTFSTLTVSNMSPEDSSIYLCSVSRGQLNTEAFFGQGTRLTVV.

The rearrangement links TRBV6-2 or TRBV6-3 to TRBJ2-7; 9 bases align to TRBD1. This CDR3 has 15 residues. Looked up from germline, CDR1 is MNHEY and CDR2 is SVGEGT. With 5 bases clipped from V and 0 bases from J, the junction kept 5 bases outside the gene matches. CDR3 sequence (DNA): TGTGCCAGCAGTACGGGACAGGGAAGCTCCTACGAGCAGTACTTC. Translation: CASSTGQGSSYEQYF.

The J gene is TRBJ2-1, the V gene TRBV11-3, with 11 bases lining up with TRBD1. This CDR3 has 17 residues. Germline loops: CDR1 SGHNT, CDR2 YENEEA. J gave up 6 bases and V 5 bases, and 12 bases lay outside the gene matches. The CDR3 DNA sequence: TGTGCCAGCAGCCTCCGCGAGGACAGGGGGCGAGGCAATGAGCAGTTCTTC. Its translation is CASSLREDRGRGNEQFF.

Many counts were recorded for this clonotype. The CDR3 DNA sequence: TGTGCCAGCAGCCTCCTAGTCACAGGGGGAAGAGAGACCCAGTACTTC. Its translation: CASSLLVTGGRETQYF. J is TRBJ2-5 and V is TRBV7-9; 8 nucleotides line up with TRBD1. This CDR3 comprises 16 residues. V shed 5 bases, J shed 4 bases, and the junction held 12 bases outside the gene matches. Looked up from germline, CDR1 is SEHNR and CDR2 is FQNEAQ (reference sequence).

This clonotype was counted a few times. The CDR3 bases are TGTGCCAGCTCACCACAGTTTAGGGTGGAGACCCAGTACTTC. Its translation: CASSPQFRVETQYF. The chain uses TRBV18 and TRBJ2-5; no firm D call. CDR1 is KGHSH, CDR2 LQKENI, per germline. Trimming took off 1 base at V and 5 bases at J, with 11 bases between the two ends. The CDR3 has 14 residues. Full variable domain (outside the CDR3, taken from reference TRBV18 and TRBJ2-5): NAGVMQNPRHLVRRRGQEARLRCSPMKGHSHVYWYRQLPEEGLKFMVYLQKENIIDESGMPKERFSAEFPKEGPSILRIQQVVRGDSAAYFCASSPQFRVETQYFGPGTRLLVL.

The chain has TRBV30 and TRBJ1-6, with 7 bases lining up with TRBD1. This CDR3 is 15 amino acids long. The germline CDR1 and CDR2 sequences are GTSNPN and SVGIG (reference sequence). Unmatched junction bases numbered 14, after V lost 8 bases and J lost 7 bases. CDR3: CAALNPGQKNSPLHF. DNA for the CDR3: TGTGCCGCCCTAAACCCGGGACAGAAGAATTCACCCCTCCACTTT.

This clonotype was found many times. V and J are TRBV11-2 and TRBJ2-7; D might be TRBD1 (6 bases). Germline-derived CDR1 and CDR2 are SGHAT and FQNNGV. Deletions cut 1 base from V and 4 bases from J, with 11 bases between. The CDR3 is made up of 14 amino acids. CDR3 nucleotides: TGTGCCAGCAGCTTAGGAAGGACAGCGTACGAGCAGTACTTC. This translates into CASSLGRTAYEQYF.

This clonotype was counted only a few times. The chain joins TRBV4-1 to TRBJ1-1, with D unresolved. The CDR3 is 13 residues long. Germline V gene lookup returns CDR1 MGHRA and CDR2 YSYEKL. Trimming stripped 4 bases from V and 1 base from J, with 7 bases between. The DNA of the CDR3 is TGCGCCAGCAGCCCGCATGGGAACACTGAAGCTTTCTTT. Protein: CASSPHGNTEAFF.

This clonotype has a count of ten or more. The CDR3 DNA is TGTGCCAGCAGCGTAGGGTCAGGGGGTGAAAAACTGTTTTTT. Translation: CASSVGSGGEKLFF. V gene TRBV9 combines with J gene TRBJ1-4; 7 bases are shared with TRBD1. The trim removed 0 bases at V and 7 bases at J, leaving 3 bases unmatched. The CDR3 covers 14 residues. Germline CDR1 SGDLS, CDR2 YYNGEE.

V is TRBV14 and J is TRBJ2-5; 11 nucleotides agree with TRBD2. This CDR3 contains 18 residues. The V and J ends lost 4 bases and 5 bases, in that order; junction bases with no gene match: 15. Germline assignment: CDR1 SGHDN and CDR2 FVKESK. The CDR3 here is CASSPRALAGGKRETQYF. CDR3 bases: TGTGCCAGCAGCCCCCGAGCGTTAGCGGGGGGGAAGCGGGAGACCCAGTACTTC.

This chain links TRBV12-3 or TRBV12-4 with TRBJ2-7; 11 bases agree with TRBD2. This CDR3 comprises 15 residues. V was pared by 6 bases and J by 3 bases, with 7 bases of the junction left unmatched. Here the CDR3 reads CASSSRTSGRYEQYF. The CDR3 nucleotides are TGTGCCAGCAGCTCACGGACTAGCGGGCGCTACGAGCAGTACTTC.

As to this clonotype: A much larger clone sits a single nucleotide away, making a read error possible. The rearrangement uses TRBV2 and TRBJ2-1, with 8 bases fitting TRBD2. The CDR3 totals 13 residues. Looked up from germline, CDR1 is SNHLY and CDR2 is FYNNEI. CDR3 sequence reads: CASLERGYSEQFF. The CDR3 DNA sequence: TGTGCCAGCTTGGAGCGGGGGTACAGTGAGCAGTTCTTC.

In DNA, the CDR3 is TGTGCCAGCAGCTTCAACTACAATGAGCAGTACTTC. Its translation: CASSFNYNEQYF. J is TRBJ2-1 and V is TRBV7-9; no reliable D call. The end of the DNA aligns better with TRBJ2-7, so the J call may be wrong. Germline lookup yields CDR1 SEHNR and CDR2 FQNEAQ (reference sequence). This CDR3 is built from 12 residues.

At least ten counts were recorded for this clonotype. The CDR3 protein is CGLNSGIAVEGYTF. Here the CDR3 DNA reads TGCGGCCTAAATTCAGGGATCGCTGTAGAGGGCTACACCTTC. The genes are TRBV20-1 and TRBJ1-2; possible D gene TRBD1, 5 bases. CDR3 size: 14 residues. CDR1 is DFQATT and CDR2 is SNEGSKA in the germline V gene (reference sequence).